This T cell receptor (beta chain) derives from a study of blood T cell repertoires in COVID-19. In the study's own analysis: The authors estimated nucleated cell counts from reference gene primer amplification. The protocol was immunoSEQ multiplex PCR, while the TCRdb copy is restricted to in-frame clones and leaves out a portion. V and J calls and clone size come straight from that table; D and trimming were deduced from the DNA. This table has 250,000 to 300,000 clones, 90% appearing once. The J segment lost 12 bases and the V segment lost 3 bases, leaving 8 bases of the junction unmatched. Germline loops: CDR1 LGHDT, CDR2 YNNKEL (reference sequence). This CDR3 comprises 13 residues.

The specimen sequenced was PBMCs or T cells enriched from blood (not recorded which). The TCR sequence derives from a woman aged 25 to 39 who had recovered from COVID-19. This chain connects TRBV3-1 (or the pseudogene TRBV3-2) to TRBJ1-5; the match to TRBD1 covers 7 bases. The CDR3 DNA is TGTGCCAGCAGCCATGATACAGGGGAAGTCCAGCATTTT. Its protein is CASSHDTGEVQHF.